A single sample gave rise to the 9 T cell receptor beta chains below, sequenced in a study of cytomegalovirus exposure and HLA in healthy donors. The PCR was carried out with 60 Vbeta primers and 13 Jbeta primers. The protocol was immunoSEQ multiplex PCR, while the TCRdb copy is restricted to in-frame clones and leaves out a portion. The sample lists 150,000 to 160,000 clones, approximately 80% occurring once. The sequencing sample was made of PBMCs. The receptors were sampled from a woman in her thirties or forties in good health and CMV-seropositive.

V usage is TRBV7-8 and J usage is TRBJ2-2, with TRBD2 matching over 7 bases. The CDR3 is 16 residues long. The germline V gene encodes CDR1 SGHVS and CDR2 FQNEAQ. V gave up 5 bases and J gave up 5 bases; unmatched junction bases: 11. The chain's CDR3 is CASSPTGGRGTGELFF. In DNA, the CDR3 is TGTGCCAGCAGCCCCACCGGCGGGAGAGGTACCGGGGAGCTGTTTTTT.

The chain has TRBV29-1 and TRBJ2-1; D gene uncertain. Germline V gene lookup returns CDR1 SQVTM and CDR2 ANQGSEA. V was pared by 1 base and J by 8 bases, with 9 bases between. The CDR3 is made up of 12 amino acids. CDR3 protein: CSVEGEVDEQFF. CDR3 DNA: TGCAGCGTTGAAGGAGAGGTGGATGAGCAGTTCTTC.

V and J are TRBV5-1 and TRBJ2-2, with 14 bases matching TRBD2. Trimming removed 5 bases from V and 7 bases from J; junction bases left unmatched: 7. This CDR3 comprises 16 residues. The germline V gene has CDR1 SGHRS and CDR2 YFSETQ. CDR3 DNA: TGCGCCAGCAGTGTAACCGGGACTAGCGGGAGCGGGGAGCTGTTTTTT. This codes for CASSVTGTSGSGELFF.

The rearrangement links TRBV5-6 to TRBJ2-1; no clear D. Germline assignment: CDR1 SGHDT and CDR2 YYEEEE. The CDR3 length is 15 residues. V shed 0 bases and J shed 2 bases, with 9 bases lying between them. Written as DNA, the CDR3 is TGTGCCAGCAGCTTGGGACTGCTAACCTACAATGAGCAGTTCTTC. Its protein is CASSLGLLTYNEQFF.

The gene calls are TRBV5-6 and TRBJ2-2; the match to TRBD2 covers 11 bases. Germline CDR1 and CDR2: SGHDT and YYEEEE. This CDR3 contains 16 residues. After removal of 1 base from V and 3 bases from J, the junction contained 2 bases not matched to a gene. CDR3 DNA sequence: TGTGCCAGCAGCTTGCGGGGACTAGCGGACACCGGGGAGCTGTTTTTT. Its protein product is CASSLRGLADTGELFF.

This chain connects TRBV7-9 to TRBJ2-7; 14 bases are shared with TRBD2. The CDR3 runs to 16 residues. Trimming took 2 bases from V and 6 from J; bases not matched to a gene: 6. Germline-derived CDR1 and CDR2 are SEHNR and FQNEAQ (reference sequence). The CDR3 loop is CASSLTGLAGEGEQYF. In DNA, the CDR3 is TGTGCCAGCAGCTTAACGGGACTAGCGGGAGAAGGCGAGCAGTACTTC.

The V call is TRBV10-1, the J call TRBJ2-7, with 7 nucleotides matching TRBD1. Germline V gene data show CDR1 as WNHNN and CDR2 as SYGVQD (reference sequence). V shed 8 bases, J shed 1 base, and the junction held 14 bases outside the gene matches. The CDR3 runs 16 residues. CDR3 nucleotides: TGCGCCAGCCAAAGTCACAGGGGCCGCACGTCCTACGAGCAGTACTTC. It codes for CASQSHRGRTSYEQYF.

This chain connects TRBV6-5 to TRBJ2-7; 7 bases line up with TRBD2. The trim removed 0 bases at V and 0 bases at J, leaving 5 bases unmatched. CDR1 MNHEY and CDR2 SVGAGI come from the germline V gene. The CDR3 covers 16 residues. DNA of the CDR3: TGTGCCAGCAGTTACTCGATGGGCGGGAGCTCCTACGAGCAGTACTTC. Translation: CASSYSMGGSSYEQYF.

The chain employs TRBV7-9 and TRBJ2-1, with 8 positions matching TRBD2. Per the germline V gene, CDR1 is SEHNR and CDR2 is FQNEAQ (reference sequence). This CDR3 comprises 15 residues. V was clipped by 5 bases and J by 4 bases; unmatched bases: 7. As DNA, the CDR3 is TGTGCCAGCAGCACCAGCGGGAGAGCTTACAATGAGCAGTTCTTC. It translates to CASSTSGRAYNEQFF.